These T cell receptor beta chains were read from a single sample in a study of chemoradiotherapy in HPV16-positive cancers. Sequenced by immunoSEQ multiplex PCR; TCRdb stores in-frame clones only, minus some. The data show 1,000 or so clones, with about 79% seen just once and around 4% held by the top ten. Sample: tumor tissue, taken from a patient who underwent chemoradiotherapy. The receptors were sampled from a human donor with HPV-associated anogenital cancer. CDR3s include the opening cysteine and the closing phenylalanine or tryptophan.

v_call,cdr3_aa
TRBV21-1,CASSSRGLAGHSSYNEQFF
TRBV7-2,CASSLLFRQSYQALHF
TRBV12-5,CASGLQAADTEAFF
TRBV4-1,CASSQDPGAGYNSPLHF
TRBV29-1,CSVEQDRGSEAFF
TRBV6-1,CASIPTGVNIQYF
TRBV20-1,CSAALTDTQYF
TRBV27,CASSLSTRTNYGYTF
TRBV18,CASSPVAGTQYF
TRBV9,CASSVRGRHEQFF
TRBV15,CATSRDRGTGNTIYF
TRBV7-9,CASSLGILDEQYF
TRBV30,CAWSVRRSSYNSPLHF
TRBV7-7,CASSPAFVGQREKLFF
TRBV4-3,CASSLNLEAGQPNGYTF
TRBV7-3,CASGADYTDTQYF
TRBV5-5,CASSLGGRVYGYTF
TRBV7-9,CASSLSSTDTQYF
TRBV5-1,CASSPGTAGDTEAFF
TRBV5-1,CASSLGFRGTNEKLFF
TRBV30,CAWDMNTEAFF
TRBV7-2,CASSLADTFSGNTIYF
TRBV7-9,CASSFGDFANTGELFF
TRBV27,CASTEGRASGELFF
TRBV30,CAWSRQLNSPLHF
TRBV7-6,CASSLAGGGGRSGNTIYF
TRBV5-5,CASSPPSSYEQYF
TRBV19,CASSIRAAIGLTDTQYF
TRBV7-2,CASSFGDRVYEQYF
TRBV20-1,CSAGDGYTF
TRBV4-1,CASSQAGIYGYTF
TRBV11-2,CASSPGGGNYGYTF
TRBV5-1,CASSLRGARDEKLFF
TRBV18,CASSPQTTQQETQYF
TRBV7-2,CASAGRGFSNYGYTF
TRBV7-6,CASSLASGAYNEQFF
TRBV27,CASSLLGSYGYTF
TRBV12-5,CASGWIGQGSFTLHF
TRBV7-8,CASSPRVRSPLHF
TRBV6-4,CASSSTGETGELFF
TRBV30,CAWSGSSGGGYQETQYF
TRBV13,CASSLGQGASPLHF
TRBV4-1,CASSQEWEGGRPNEKLFF
TRBV19,CASKEGQGNTGELFF
TRBV7-8,CASSLGLAGQETQYF
TRBV25-1,CASRQGYGTGDNSPLHF
TRBV18,CASSPKTGINSPLHF
TRBV5-1,CASSPVALGHEQFF
TRBV6-4,CASSRDTYNEQFF
TRBV7-9,CASSLSSTDTQYF
TRBV5-1,CASSFDRGTGLRNYGYTF
TRBV14,CASSQDSGRELFF
TRBV14,CASSPHLGGNEQFF
TRBV19,CASSMGSSGANVLTF
TRBV11-3,CASSLAGRSSTEAFF